The clone carrying this T cell receptor (beta chain) was recorded at least ten times. J was trimmed by 8 bases and V by 6 bases; bases with no gene match: 21. CDR3 length: 19 amino acids. Looked up from germline, CDR1 is MDHEN and CDR2 is SYDVKM. Original methodology: Reference gene primer amplification gave estimated nucleated cell counts. The table came from immunoSEQ multiplex PCR; TCRdb's copy has only in-frame clones and leaves some out. V and J calls and clone size follow that table, whereas D and trimming were derived from the DNA. The repertoire includes approximately 94,000 clones, more than 65% of them detected once, and 9% to 13% sits in the top ten. These data are taken from a study of blood T cell repertoires in COVID-19. Study background: Some COVID-19 samples were acute and others convalescent; all came from the United States, Italy and Spain. PBMCs, B-cell-depleted T cells, or T cells were the source of the cDNA or gDNA that made up the material.

The TCR was taken from a woman in her sixties or seventies with acute or convalescent COVID-19. The chain links TRBV28 to TRBJ2-1; 11 nucleotides line up with TRBD2. Material: peripheral blood. In DNA, the CDR3 is TGTGCCAGCAGCCCCCCCTATCACTTAGCGGGGGGGCACATCTATGAGCAGTTCTTC. As protein: CASSPPYHLAGGHIYEQFF. Supplemented by reference TRBV28 and TRBJ2-1, the full variable domain reads DVKVTQSSRYLVKRTGEKVFLECVQDMDHENMFWYRQDPGLGLRLIYFSYDVKMKEKGDIPEGYSVSREKKERFSLILESASTNQTSMYLCASSPPYHLAGGHIYEQFFGPGTRLTVL.